Listed below are T cell receptor beta chains from one sample, sequenced in a study of cytomegalovirus exposure and HLA in healthy donors. The data were produced by immunoSEQ multiplex PCR, yet TCRdb's version contains in-frame clones alone and is incomplete. The sample lists around 52,000 clones; around 90% were seen once. The sample comprised PBMCs. The receptors here all came from a woman between 25 and 40 years old in good health and CMV-seronegative. Both conserved end residues are part of each CDR3. The D gene is left open where the match is weak.

len: 14
j_gene: TRBJ1-1
d_gene: NA
v_gene: TRBV5-4
CDR3aa: CASSLGVWNTEAFF

len: 11
j_gene: TRBJ1-2
d_gene: NA
v_gene: TRBV7-9
CDR3aa: CASSLGHGYTF

len: 17
j_gene: TRBJ2-1
d_gene: TRBD2
v_gene: TRBV28
CDR3aa: CASSLNMGLADYNEQFF

len: 13
j_gene: TRBJ1-1
d_gene: TRBD1
v_gene: TRBV9
CDR3aa: CASSVRDSGLAFF

len: 13
j_gene: TRBJ1-2
d_gene: TRBD1
v_gene: TRBV19
CDR3aa: CASSITGGYGYTF

len: 17
j_gene: TRBJ2-1
d_gene: TRBD2
v_gene: TRBV11-2
CDR3aa: CASSLKASGWFSNEQFF

len: 14
j_gene: TRBJ2-2
d_gene: NA
v_gene: TRBV4-3
CDR3aa: CASSQEYTAGELFF

len: 15
j_gene: TRBJ2-1
d_gene: NA
v_gene: TRBV5-1
CDR3aa: CASSFGTIDYNEQFF

len: 15
j_gene: TRBJ2-1
d_gene: TRBD2
v_gene: TRBV10-1
CDR3aa: CASSEIAGGLNEQFF

len: 14
j_gene: TRBJ2-7
d_gene: TRBD2
v_gene: TRBV19
CDR3aa: CASSMEREGHEQYF

len: 15
j_gene: TRBJ1-4
d_gene: NA
v_gene: TRBV7-6
CDR3aa: CASGTGLTYMEKLFF

len: 15
j_gene: TRBJ2-7
d_gene: TRBD2
v_gene: TRBV5-6
CDR3aa: CASSLAGTRVSEQYF

len: 17
j_gene: TRBJ2-5
d_gene: TRBD1
v_gene: TRBV11-2
CDR3aa: CASSLGRDRSLRETQYF

len: 15
j_gene: TRBJ2-1
d_gene: TRBD2
v_gene: TRBV6-5
CDR3aa: CASSWTSGSYNEQFF

len: 14
j_gene: TRBJ2-7
d_gene: NA
v_gene: TRBV2
CDR3aa: CASSERGGPYEQYF